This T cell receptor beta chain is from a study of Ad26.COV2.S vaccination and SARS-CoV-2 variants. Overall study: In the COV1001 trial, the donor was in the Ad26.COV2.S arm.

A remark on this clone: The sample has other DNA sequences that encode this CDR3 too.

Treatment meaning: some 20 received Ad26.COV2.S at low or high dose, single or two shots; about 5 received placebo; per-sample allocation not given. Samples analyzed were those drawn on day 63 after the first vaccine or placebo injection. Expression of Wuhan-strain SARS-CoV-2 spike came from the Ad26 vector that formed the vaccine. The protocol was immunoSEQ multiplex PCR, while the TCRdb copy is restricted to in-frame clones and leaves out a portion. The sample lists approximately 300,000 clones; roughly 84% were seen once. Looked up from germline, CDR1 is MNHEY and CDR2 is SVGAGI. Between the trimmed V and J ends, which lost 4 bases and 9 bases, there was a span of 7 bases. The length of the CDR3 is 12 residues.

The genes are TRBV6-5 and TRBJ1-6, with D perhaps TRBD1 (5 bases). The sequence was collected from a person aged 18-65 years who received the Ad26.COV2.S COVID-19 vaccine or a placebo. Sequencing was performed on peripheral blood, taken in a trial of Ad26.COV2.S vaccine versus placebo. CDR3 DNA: TGTGCCAGCAGTTCCAGGGCTTCACCCCTCCACTTT. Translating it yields CASSSRASPLHF.